These 9 T cell receptor beta chains share one sample of origin, sequenced in a study of cytomegalovirus exposure and HLA in healthy donors. Primers for the PCR totalled 60 Vbeta and 13 Jbeta. Profiling relied on immunoSEQ multiplex PCR, and the TCRdb table lists in-frame clones only, not all of them. This table has 150,000 to 200,000 clones, about 80% appearing once. The material sequenced was PBMCs. The receptors originated from a woman aged 40-49 years in good health and CMV-seronegative.

The CDR3 is CASRTGLSSGNTIYF. Here the CDR3 DNA reads TGTGCCAGCAGGACAGGATTGAGCTCTGGAAACACCATATATTTT. The J gene is TRBJ1-3, the V gene TRBV5-5, with a possible D match to TRBD1 (6 bases). The CDR3 extends over 15 amino acids. The V gene's germline CDR1 is SGHKS and CDR2 YYEKEE (reference sequence). V lost 5 bases and J lost 0, with 12 bases in between. Filled out from reference TRBV5-5 and TRBJ1-3, the complete variable domain reads DAGVTQSPTHLIKTRGQQVTLRCSPISGHKSVSWYQQVLGQGPQFIFQYYEKEERGRGNFPDRFSARQFPNYSSELNVNALLLGDSALYLCASRTGLSSGNTIYFGEGSWLTVV.

The chain is built from TRBV15 and TRBJ2-2; D not certain. This CDR3 comprises 17 residues. The ends were cut back, 0 bases at V and 0 bases at J, with 11 bases in the middle. The germline CDR1 and CDR2 sequences are LNHNV and YYDKDF (reference sequence). For the CDR3, the DNA is TGTGCCACCAGCAGAGATCAGGTGACAACGAACACCGGGGAGCTGTTTTTT. Translation: CATSRDQVTTNTGELFF. The complete variable domain, with remaining parts taken from reference TRBV15 and TRBJ2-2, reads DAMVIQNPRYQVTQFGKPVTLSCSQTLNHNVMYWYQQKSSQAPKLLFHYYDKDFNNEADTPDNFQSRRPNTSFCFLDIRSPGLGDTAMYLCATSRDQVTTNTGELFFGEGSRLTVL.

Here the CDR3 reads CASSYTRAGGNEQFF. CDR3 coding DNA: TGTGCCAGCAGTTACACCAGGGCGGGAGGCAATGAGCAGTTCTTC. The rearrangement joins TRBV6-5 to TRBJ2-1; the match to TRBD2 covers 8 bases. The CDR3 is 15 residues long. The V gene's germline CDR1 is MNHEY and CDR2 SVGAGI. The V segment lost 2 bases and the J segment 6 bases; nucleotides outside the gene matches: 6.

The chain recombines TRBV7-3 with TRBJ2-3; TRBD2 is a possible D gene (6 bases). There are 15 residues in the CDR3. Trimming cost V 4 bases and J 6 bases, with 17 bases left between them. The germline gives CDR1 SGHTA, CDR2 FQGTGA. The CDR3 DNA reads as TGTGCCAGCAGCTCCGGGCCTCAGGCGGGGGATACGCAGTATTTT. Translated, it gives CASSSGPQAGDTQYF. The whole variable domain, filled in from reference TRBV7-3 and TRBJ2-3, reads GAGVSQTPSNKVTEKGKYVELRCDPISGHTALYWYRQSLGQGPEFLIYFQGTGAADDSGLPNDRFFAVRPEGSVSTLKIQRTERGDSAVYLCASSSGPQAGDTQYFGPGTRLTVL.

This clone was counted a few times. The chain has TRBV2 and TRBJ1-2, with D perhaps matching TRBD1 (5 bases). The V gene lost 4 bases and the J gene lost 7 bases, with 16 bases spanning the gap. There are 14 residues in the CDR3. The germline V gene has CDR1 SNHLY and CDR2 FYNNEI. The CDR3 loop reads CASSVGQGYSGYTF. In nucleotides, the CDR3 is TGTGCCAGCAGTGTCGGCCAGGGATATTCTGGCTACACCTTC. Filled out from reference TRBV2 and TRBJ1-2, the complete variable domain reads EPEVTQTPSHQVTQMGQEVILRCVPISNHLYFYWYRQILGQKVEFLVSFYNNEISEKSEIFDDQFSVERPDGSNFTLKIRSTKLEDSAMYFCASSVGQGYSGYTFGSGTRLTVV.

The V call is TRBV9, the J call TRBJ2-3; D gene unclear. The CDR3 totals 14 residues. The V end was cut by 1 base, the J end by 1 base, with 7 bases between. In germline, CDR1 is SGDLS, CDR2 YYNGEE. The CDR3 bases are TGTGCCAGCAGCGTATACCAGGGCACAGATACGCAGTATTTT. Translating it yields CASSVYQGTDTQYF.

The sample holds a few counts of this clone. The V call is TRBV7-9, the J call TRBJ1-1; possible D gene TRBD1, 5 bases. The length of the CDR3 is 14 residues. V was pared by 1 base and J by 1 base, with 7 bases between. Germline V gene data show CDR1 as SEHNR and CDR2 as FQNEAQ (reference sequence). DNA of the CDR3: TGTGCCAGCAGCTTAGGACAGCCGAACACTGAAGCTTTCTTT. This sequence encodes CASSLGQPNTEAFF.

The V call is TRBV6-6, the J call TRBJ2-1; 10 nucleotides match TRBD2. This CDR3 has 14 residues. Losses at the gene ends were 6 bases for V and 5 bases for J; bases not matched to a gene: 4. Germline CDR1 is MNHNY and CDR2 is SVGAGI (reference sequence). The CDR3 DNA reads TGTGCCAGCAGAGGACTAGCGGAACACAATGAGCAGTTCTTC. Translation gives CASRGLAEHNEQFF.

The chain uses TRBV25-1 and TRBJ1-5; 8 bases align to TRBD1. V lost 4 bases, J lost 5 bases, and 13 bases stayed unmatched. This CDR3 is 17 amino acids long. Looked up from germline, CDR1 is MGHDK and CDR2 is SYGVNS. This chain's CDR3 is CASSAESGTGVDQPQHF. Written as DNA, the CDR3 is TGTGCCAGCAGTGCGGAGTCTGGGACAGGCGTAGATCAGCCCCAGCATTTT.